These 21 T cell receptor beta chains originate from one sample sequenced in a study of early T cells in non-severe SARS-CoV-2 infection. Each CDR3 protein is one row after TCRdb ran MiXCR on the 5' RACE reads. Counted here are about 30,000 distinct CDR3 sequences, 3.9% occurring once; the ten biggest clones make up about 7.5%. Sequencing was carried out using whole blood. Receptor source: an adult who was a healthcare worker with PCR-confirmed SARS-CoV-2 infection or an uninfected control (not recorded which).

This clonotype was recorded at least ten times. The genes are TRBV5-1 and TRBJ1-6; TRBD1 matches at 8 bases. V shed 0 bases, J shed 8 bases, and the junction held 10 bases outside the gene matches. Germline values: CDR1 SGHRS, CDR2 YFSETQ. This CDR3 spans 17 amino acids. For the CDR3, the DNA is TGCGCCAGCAGCTTGGGCCGACAGGGGCCAGGGCATTCACCCCTCCACTTT. Protein product: CASSLGRQGPGHSPLHF.

This clonotype has a count of ten or more. The chain couples TRBV7-2 to TRBJ2-5; TRBD2 agrees at 7 bases. V shed 5 bases and J 2 bases; nucleotides not matched to a gene: 14. CDR1 SGHTA and CDR2 FQGNSA come from the germline V gene. This CDR3 spans 17 amino acids. The CDR3 loop reads CASSPGSVGGGQETQYF. The DNA for the CDR3 is TGTGCCAGCAGCCCCGGCTCAGTTGGGGGGGGACAAGAGACCCAGTACTTC.

The table lists this clonotype with a few counts. V usage is TRBV4-1 and J usage is TRBJ1-4; TRBD1 aligns across 10 bases. The CDR3 is 17 amino acids. J lost 4 bases, V lost 0 bases, and 5 bases had no gene match. Germline assignment: CDR1 MGHRA and CDR2 YSYEKL. This chain's CDR3 is CASSQDRTGGLNEKLFF. In DNA, the CDR3 is TGCGCCAGCAGCCAAGATAGGACAGGGGGGCTTAATGAAAAACTGTTTTTT.

This clonotype has at least ten counts. The chain's CDR3 is CASSQVVQGYEQYF. DNA of the CDR3: TGTGCCAGCAGCCAAGTTGTACAGGGGTACGAGCAGTACTTC. V is TRBV3-1 and J is TRBJ2-7, with TRBD1 identical over 7 bases. The V and J ends lost 1 base and 4 bases, in that order; junction bases with no gene match: 4. The germline V gene encodes CDR1 LGHDT and CDR2 YNNKEL (reference sequence). This CDR3 contains 14 residues.

This clonotype was seen many times. J is TRBJ2-3 and V is TRBV2; D uncertain. V lost 3 bases, J lost 0 bases, and 10 bases lay in between. In germline, CDR1 is SNHLY, CDR2 FYNNEI. This CDR3 contains 15 residues. CDR3 coding DNA: TGTGCCAGCAGTGATTGGCTAGGAAGCACAGATACGCAGTATTTT. This codes for CASSDWLGSTDTQYF.

This clonotype was found many times. The chain links TRBV4-1 to TRBJ1-1, with 9 bases matching TRBD1. The CDR3 consists of 16 residues. Per the germline V gene, CDR1 is MGHRA and CDR2 is YSYEKL. Trimming took 3 bases from V and 5 from J; bases not matched to a gene: 10. The CDR3: CASSQGKGQGRTEAFF. CDR3 coding DNA: TGCGCCAGCAGCCAGGGCAAGGGACAGGGAAGGACTGAAGCTTTCTTT.

At least ten counts were recorded for this clonotype. The chain has TRBV18 and TRBJ1-1; D unclear. V was trimmed by 3 bases and J by 4 bases, leaving 9 bases between them. Germline CDR1 and CDR2: KGHSH and LQKENI. The CDR3 length is 13 residues. The CDR3 DNA reads TGTGCCAGCTCACCGCAGGCAGGCACTGAAGCTTTCTTT. Translation: CASSPQAGTEAFF.

The table lists this clonotype with many counts. This chain uses TRBV7-6 with TRBJ2-1, with 8 bases matching TRBD2. J was trimmed by 7 bases and V by 4 bases; bases with no gene match: 9. Germline loops: CDR1 SGHVS, CDR2 FNYEAQ. The CDR3 has 15 amino acids. The CDR3 loop is CASSSLPGGENEQFF. The CDR3 nucleotides are TGTGCCAGCAGCTCCTTGCCGGGGGGGGAGAATGAGCAGTTCTTC. The full variable domain, completed using reference TRBV7-6 and TRBJ2-1, is GAGVSQSPRYKVTKRGQDVALRCDPISGHVSLYWYRQALGQGPEFLTYFNYEAQQDKSGLPNDRFSAERPEGSISTLTIQRTEQRDSAMYRCASSSLPGGENEQFFGPGTRLTVL.

There are many counts of this clonotype. This chain connects TRBV5-6 to TRBJ2-3; 8 nucleotides line up with TRBD2. With V trimmed by 3 bases and J by 5 bases, 11 bases remained unmatched. CDR1 and CDR2 (germline): SGHDT, YYEEEE. There are 16 residues in the CDR3. CDR3 residues: CASSSPGLGFGDTQYF. CDR3 bases: TGTGCCAGCAGCTCTCCGGGACTAGGGTTTGGAGATACGCAGTATTTT.

The V call is TRBV12-3 or TRBV12-4, the J call TRBJ1-1; no reliable D call. CDR3 size: 12 residues. V lost 4 bases and J 8 bases, leaving 11 bases between the germline ends. CDR3 residues: CASSSSWAEAFF. CDR3 DNA sequence: TGTGCCAGCAGTTCCTCATGGGCCGAAGCTTTCTTT.

The gene calls are TRBV4-2 and TRBJ1-6; no definite D call. CDR1 is LGHNA, CDR2 YNFKEQ, per germline. This CDR3 is built from 13 residues. V was shortened by 2 bases and J by 8 bases, with 7 bases between the two germline ends. The CDR3 DNA reads TGTGCCAGCAGCCAATCAGGACATTCACCCCTCCACTTT. Protein sequence: CASSQSGHSPLHF.

This clonotype was seen repeatedly, ten times or more. The chain recombines TRBV20-1 with TRBJ1-1; D is possibly TRBD1 (5 bases). The CDR3 consists of 14 residues. The V end was cut by 0 bases, the J end by 1 base, with 9 bases between. CDR1 is DFQATT and CDR2 is SNEGSKA in the germline V gene (reference sequence). The CDR3 protein is CSAREGTQNTEAFF. The CDR3 DNA reads TGCAGTGCTAGAGAAGGGACTCAGAACACTGAAGCTTTCTTT.

This clonotype has a count of ten or more. V and J are TRBV5-1 and TRBJ2-5; 7 bases line up with TRBD1. Germline CDR1 is SGHRS and CDR2 is YFSETQ. This CDR3 comprises 14 residues. V lost 4 bases and J lost 1; bases outside the gene matches: 4. The CDR3 DNA sequence: TGCGCCAGCAGCCTACAGGGGTTCCAAGAGACCCAGTACTTC. Protein: CASSLQGFQETQYF.

This chain links TRBV12-3 or TRBV12-4 with TRBJ1-2; 7 nucleotides line up with TRBD1. With V trimmed by 1 base and J by 6 bases, 5 bases remained unmatched. The CDR3 has 14 residues. The CDR3 protein is CASSLETGFHGYTF. The CDR3 DNA sequence: TGTGCCAGCAGTTTAGAGACAGGGTTCCATGGCTACACCTTC.

This clonotype has a count of ten or more. A junction boundary mismatches the germline segment, possibly from a read error. The rearrangement uses TRBV7-7 and TRBJ2-2; no reliable D call. CDR1 SSHAT and CDR2 FNYEAQ come from the germline V gene (reference sequence). There are 15 residues in the CDR3. This CDR3 reads CASSLVPKGTGELFF. Written as DNA, the CDR3 is TGTGCTAGCAGCTTAGTTCCAAAAGGAACCGGGGAGCTGTTTTTT. Using reference TRBV7-7 and TRBJ2-2 for the parts outside the CDR3, the full variable domain is GAGVSQSPRYKVTKRGQDVTLRCDPISSHATLYWYQQALGQGPEFLTYFNYEAQPDKSGLPSDRFSAERPEGSISTLTIQRTEQRDSAMYRCASSLVPKGTGELFFGEGSRLTVL.

At least ten counts were recorded for this clonotype. This rearrangement joins TRBV27 to TRBJ2-7; no clear D gene. CDR3 length equals 14 residues. V dropped 6 bases and J dropped 4 bases, with 16 bases sitting between them. Per the germline V gene, CDR1 is MNHEY and CDR2 is SMNVEV (reference sequence). This CDR3 reads CASSARITVYEQYF. The CDR3, as DNA: TGTGCCAGCAGCGCTCGGATTACGGTTTACGAGCAGTACTTC.

This clonotype has at least ten counts. The chain recombines TRBV20-1 with TRBJ1-1, with 9 bases that match TRBD1. Germline CDR1 DFQATT, CDR2 SNEGSKA (reference sequence). With 3 bases clipped from V and 3 bases from J, the junction kept 5 bases outside the gene matches. The CDR3 loop spans 14 amino acids. CDR3 sequence (DNA): TGCAGTGCTAGGGGGACAGGGTGGGACACTGAAGCTTTCTTT. The encoded protein is CSARGTGWDTEAFF.

This clonotype was recorded at least ten times. This CDR3 is CASSHSGTNNEQFF. The CDR3 DNA reads as TGTGCCAGCAGCCACAGCGGGACTAACAATGAGCAGTTCTTC. The chain carries TRBV3-1 and TRBJ2-1, with TRBD2 matching over 7 bases. In germline, CDR1 is LGHDT, CDR2 YNNKEL (reference sequence). The CDR3 totals 14 residues. V trimming: 3 bases; J trimming: 5 bases; junction bases outside the gene matches: 4.

In its sample, this clonotype was seen a few times. The rearrangement joins TRBV5-1 to TRBJ2-5; 10 bases are shared with TRBD1. Germline values: CDR1 SGHRS, CDR2 YFSETQ. This CDR3 has 15 residues. With 4 bases clipped from V and 5 bases from J, the junction kept 8 bases outside the gene matches. This CDR3 is CASSPGDRGGETQYF. The DNA for the CDR3 is TGCGCCAGCAGCCCGGGGGACAGGGGAGGTGAGACCCAGTACTTC. Using reference TRBV5-1 and TRBJ2-5 for the parts outside the CDR3, the full variable domain is KAGVTQTPRYLIKTRGQQVTLSCSPISGHRSVSWYQQTPGQGLQFLFEYFSETQRNKGNFPGRFSGRQFSNSRSEMNVSTLELGDSALYLCASSPGDRGGETQYFGPGTRLLVL.

The gene calls are TRBV5-4 and TRBJ1-1, with a tentative D call TRBD1 (5 bases). Germline V gives CDR1 SGHNT, CDR2 YYREEE (reference sequence). Trimming took 4 bases from V and 0 from J, leaving 16 bases between them. This CDR3 is 16 amino acids long. Written as DNA, the CDR3 is TGTGCCAGCAGCAGCCCTACCGGGACGGTGAACACTGAAGCTTTCTTT. Amino acids: CASSSPTGTVNTEAFF.

This clonotype occurred many times. This rearrangement joins TRBV7-2 to TRBJ1-1, with D possibly TRBD1 on 6 matching bases. V lost 2 bases and J lost 4, with 8 bases in between. The CDR3 runs to 13 residues. Germline V gene lookup returns CDR1 SGHTA and CDR2 FQGNSA. Here the CDR3 DNA reads TGTGCCAGCAGCTTAACAGGGCTCACTGAAGCTTTCTTT. Its translation is CASSLTGLTEAFF.